This T cell receptor beta chain was obtained from a study of PD-1 blockade in classical Hodgkin lymphoma. Assay used: immunoSEQ multiplex PCR; TCRdb lists only in-frame clones, some missing. The repertoire holds tens of thousands of clones, with roughly 71% as singletons. In germline, CDR1 is SNHLY, CDR2 FYNNEI. This CDR3 is built from 14 residues. The ends lost 4 bases at V and 6 bases at J; junction bases unmatched: 2. The time point denotes: cycle 4 day 1 (C4D1), after 6 weeks of nivolumab. Brentuximab vedotin exposure varied, and every patient relapsed after autologous stem cell transplantation. The genes are TRBV2 and TRBJ1-6, with 8 bases fitting TRBD1. The receptor was isolated from a human donor with classical Hodgkin lymphoma. The sequenced sample was peripheral blood mononuclear cells (PBMCs), obtained before the fourth cycle of nivolumab. CDR3 protein: CASSVGQVNSPLHF. The CDR3 DNA sequence: TGTGCCAGCAGTGTGGGACAGGTTAATTCACCCCTCCACTTT.